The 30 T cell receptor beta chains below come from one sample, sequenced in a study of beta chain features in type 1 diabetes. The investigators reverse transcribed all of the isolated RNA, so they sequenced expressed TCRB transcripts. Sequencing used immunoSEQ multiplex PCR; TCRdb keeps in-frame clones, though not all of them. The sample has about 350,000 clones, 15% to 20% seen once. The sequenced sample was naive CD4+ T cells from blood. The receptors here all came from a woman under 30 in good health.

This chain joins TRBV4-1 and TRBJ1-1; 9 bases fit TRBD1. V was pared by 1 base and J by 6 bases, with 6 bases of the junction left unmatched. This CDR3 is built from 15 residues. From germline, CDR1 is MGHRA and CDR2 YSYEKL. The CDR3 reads CASSQGLWTGAEAFF. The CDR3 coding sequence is TGCGCCAGCAGCCAAGGGTTATGGACAGGGGCTGAAGCTTTCTTT.

The chain's CDR3 is CASSVEGGTEQFF. CDR3 in DNA: TGTGCCAGCAGCGTCGAAGGGGGTACTGAGCAGTTCTTC. The chain carries TRBV9 and TRBJ2-1, with D possibly being TRBD1 (6 bases). The CDR3 extends over 13 amino acids. Trimming cost V 2 bases and J 9 bases, with 12 bases left between them. Per the germline V gene, CDR1 is SGDLS and CDR2 is YYNGEE.

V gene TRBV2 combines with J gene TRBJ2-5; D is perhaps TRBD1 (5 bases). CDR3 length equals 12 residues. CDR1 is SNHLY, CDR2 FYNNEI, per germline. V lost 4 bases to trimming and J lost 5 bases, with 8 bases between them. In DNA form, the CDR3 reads TGTGCCAGCAGTGCAGGGTATGAGACCCAGTACTTC. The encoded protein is CASSAGYETQYF.

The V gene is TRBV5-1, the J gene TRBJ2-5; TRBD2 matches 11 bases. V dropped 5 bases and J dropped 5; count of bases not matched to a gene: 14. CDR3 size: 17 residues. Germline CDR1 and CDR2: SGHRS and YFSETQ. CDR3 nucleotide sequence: TGCGCCAGCAGTCTCGGACTAGCGGGTCTTCTCGTGGAGACCCAGTACTTC. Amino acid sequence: CASSLGLAGLLVETQYF. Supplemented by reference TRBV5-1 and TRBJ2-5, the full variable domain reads KAGVTQTPRYLIKTRGQQVTLSCSPISGHRSVSWYQQTPGQGLQFLFEYFSETQRNKGNFPGRFSGRQFSNSRSEMNVSTLELGDSALYLCASSLGLAGLLVETQYFGPGTRLLVL.

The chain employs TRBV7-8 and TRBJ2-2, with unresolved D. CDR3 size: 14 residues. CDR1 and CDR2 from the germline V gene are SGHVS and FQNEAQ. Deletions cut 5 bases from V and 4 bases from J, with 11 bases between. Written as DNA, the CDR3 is TGTGCCAGCAGCCGCGGCTTGGGCACCGGGGAGCTGTTTTTT. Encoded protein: CASSRGLGTGELFF.

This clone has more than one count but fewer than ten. The CDR3 sequence is CASSQVDAGSSYNEQFF. CDR3 DNA: TGTGCCAGCAGCCAAGTCGATGCGGGAAGCTCCTACAATGAGCAGTTCTTC. This chain links TRBV14 with TRBJ2-1; a possible D gene is TRBD2 (6 bases). V gave up 1 base and J gave up 0 bases, with 13 bases separating them. The CDR3 extends over 17 amino acids. Germline values: CDR1 SGHDN, CDR2 FVKESK.

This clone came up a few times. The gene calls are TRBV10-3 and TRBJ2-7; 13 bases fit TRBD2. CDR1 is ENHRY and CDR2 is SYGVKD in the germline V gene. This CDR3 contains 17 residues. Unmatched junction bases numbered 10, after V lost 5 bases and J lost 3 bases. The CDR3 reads CAISTQAGTSGNYEQYF. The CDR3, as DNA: TGTGCCATCAGTACTCAAGCCGGGACTAGCGGGAACTACGAGCAGTACTTC.

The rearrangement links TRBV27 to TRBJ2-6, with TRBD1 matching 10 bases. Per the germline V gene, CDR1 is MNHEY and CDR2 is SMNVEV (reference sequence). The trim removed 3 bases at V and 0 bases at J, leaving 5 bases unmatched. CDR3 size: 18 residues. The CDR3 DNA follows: TGTGCCAGCAGTTTGAGGGGACAGGGGAACTCTGGGGCCAACGTCCTGACTTTC. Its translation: CASSLRGQGNSGANVLTF.

The CDR3 nucleotides are TGCGCCAGCAGCTTGGCGCACAGTGGGGATACGCAGTATTTT. This sequence encodes CASSLAHSGDTQYF. The rearrangement joins TRBV5-1 to TRBJ2-3; D call uncertain. Germline CDR1 is SGHRS and CDR2 is YFSETQ. This CDR3 contains 14 residues. The ends were cut back, 0 bases at V and 6 bases at J, with 11 bases in the middle.

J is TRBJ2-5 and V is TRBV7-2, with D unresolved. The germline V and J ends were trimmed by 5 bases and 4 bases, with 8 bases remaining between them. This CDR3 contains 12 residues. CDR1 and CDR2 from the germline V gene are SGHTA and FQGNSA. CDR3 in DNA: TGTGCCAGCAGCGGAGTTCGAGAGACCCAGTACTTC. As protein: CASSGVRETQYF. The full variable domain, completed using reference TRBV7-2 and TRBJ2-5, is GAGVSQSPSNKVTEKGKDVELRCDPISGHTALYWYRQSLGQGLEFLIYFQGNSAPDKSGLPSDRFSAERTGGSVSTLTIQRTQQEDSAVYLCASSGVRETQYFGPGTRLLVL.

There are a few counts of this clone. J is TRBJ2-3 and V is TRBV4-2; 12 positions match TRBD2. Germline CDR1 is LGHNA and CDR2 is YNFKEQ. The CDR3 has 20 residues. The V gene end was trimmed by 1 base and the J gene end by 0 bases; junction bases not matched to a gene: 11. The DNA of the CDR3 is TGTGCCAGCAGCCAAGGTTTAAGACTAGCGGGGGTCCAGAGCACAGATACGCAGTATTTT. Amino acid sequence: CASSQGLRLAGVQSTDTQYF.

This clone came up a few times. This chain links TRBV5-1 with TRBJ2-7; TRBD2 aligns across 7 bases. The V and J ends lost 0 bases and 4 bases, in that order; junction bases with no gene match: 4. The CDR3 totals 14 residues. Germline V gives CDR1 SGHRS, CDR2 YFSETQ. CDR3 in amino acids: CASSLGLAEYEQYF. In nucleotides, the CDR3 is TGCGCCAGCAGCTTGGGGCTAGCGGAATACGAGCAGTACTTC.

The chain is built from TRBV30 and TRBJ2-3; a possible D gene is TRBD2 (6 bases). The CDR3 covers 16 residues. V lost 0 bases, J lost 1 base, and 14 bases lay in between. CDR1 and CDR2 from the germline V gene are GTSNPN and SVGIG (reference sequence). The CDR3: CAWSVRGTLGTDTQYF. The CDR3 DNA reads TGTGCCTGGAGTGTACGCGGGACGTTGGGCACAGATACGCAGTATTTT.

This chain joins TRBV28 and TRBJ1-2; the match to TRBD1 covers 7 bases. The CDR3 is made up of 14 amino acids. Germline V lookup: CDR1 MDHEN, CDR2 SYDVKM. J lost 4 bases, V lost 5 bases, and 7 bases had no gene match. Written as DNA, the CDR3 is TGTGCCAGCAGTCCCGGGACAGAAGGCTATGGCTACACCTTC. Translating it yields CASSPGTEGYGYTF.

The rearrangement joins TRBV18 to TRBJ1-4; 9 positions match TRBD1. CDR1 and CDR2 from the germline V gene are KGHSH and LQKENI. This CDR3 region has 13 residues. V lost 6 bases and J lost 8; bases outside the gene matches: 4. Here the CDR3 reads CASSGQGGEKLFF. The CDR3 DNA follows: TGTGCCAGCTCGGGACAGGGTGGCGAAAAACTGTTTTTT.

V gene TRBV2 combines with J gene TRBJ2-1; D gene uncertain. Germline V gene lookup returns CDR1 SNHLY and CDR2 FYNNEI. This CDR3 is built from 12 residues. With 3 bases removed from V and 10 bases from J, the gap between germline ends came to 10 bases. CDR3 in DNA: TGTGCCAGCAGTGAGGTGTCCCGGGAGCAGTTCTTC. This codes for CASSEVSREQFF. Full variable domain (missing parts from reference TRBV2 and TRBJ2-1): EPEVTQTPSHQVTQMGQEVILRCVPISNHLYFYWYRQILGQKVEFLVSFYNNEISEKSEIFDDQFSVERPDGSNFTLKIRSTKLEDSAMYFCASSEVSREQFFGPGTRLTVL.

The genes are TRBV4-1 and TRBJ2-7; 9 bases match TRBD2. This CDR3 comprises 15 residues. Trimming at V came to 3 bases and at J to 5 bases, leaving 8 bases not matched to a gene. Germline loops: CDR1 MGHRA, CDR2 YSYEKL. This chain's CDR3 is CASSHLAGRINEQYF. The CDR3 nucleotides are TGCGCCAGCAGCCACCTAGCGGGGAGGATTAACGAGCAGTACTTC.

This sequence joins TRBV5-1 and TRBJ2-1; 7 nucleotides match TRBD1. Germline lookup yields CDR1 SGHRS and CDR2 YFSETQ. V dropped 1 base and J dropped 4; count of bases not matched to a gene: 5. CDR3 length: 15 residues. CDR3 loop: CASSLQGERYNEQFF. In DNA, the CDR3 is TGCGCCAGCAGCTTGCAGGGGGAGAGGTACAATGAGCAGTTCTTC.

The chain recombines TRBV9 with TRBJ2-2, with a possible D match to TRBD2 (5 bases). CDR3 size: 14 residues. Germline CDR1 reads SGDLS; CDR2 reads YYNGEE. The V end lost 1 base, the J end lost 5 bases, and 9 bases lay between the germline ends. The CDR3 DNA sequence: TGTGCCAGCAGCGTATTAGGAGGAACCGGGGAGCTGTTTTTT. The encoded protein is CASSVLGGTGELFF.

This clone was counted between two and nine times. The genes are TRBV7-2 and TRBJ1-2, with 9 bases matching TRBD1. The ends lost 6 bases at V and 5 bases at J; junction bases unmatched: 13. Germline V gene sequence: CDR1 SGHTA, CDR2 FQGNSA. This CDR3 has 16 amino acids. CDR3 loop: CASRLAPGQGIYGYTF. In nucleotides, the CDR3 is TGTGCCAGCAGGCTCGCCCCGGGACAGGGTATTTATGGCTACACCTTC.

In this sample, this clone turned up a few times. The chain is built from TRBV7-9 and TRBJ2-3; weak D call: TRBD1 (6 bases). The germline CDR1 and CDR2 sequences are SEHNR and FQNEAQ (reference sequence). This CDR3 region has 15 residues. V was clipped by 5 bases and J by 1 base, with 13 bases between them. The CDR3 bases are TGTGCCAGCAGCCTCAGGGGTCCGGGCACAGATACGCAGTATTTT. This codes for CASSLRGPGTDTQYF.

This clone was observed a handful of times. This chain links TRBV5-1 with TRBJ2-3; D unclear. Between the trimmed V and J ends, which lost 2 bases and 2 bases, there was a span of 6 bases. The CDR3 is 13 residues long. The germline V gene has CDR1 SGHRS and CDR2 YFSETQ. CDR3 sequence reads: CASSLDSTDTQYF. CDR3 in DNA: TGCGCCAGCAGCTTAGACTCCACAGATACGCAGTATTTT. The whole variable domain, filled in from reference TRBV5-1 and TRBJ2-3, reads KAGVTQTPRYLIKTRGQQVTLSCSPISGHRSVSWYQQTPGQGLQFLFEYFSETQRNKGNFPGRFSGRQFSNSRSEMNVSTLELGDSALYLCASSLDSTDTQYFGPGTRLTVL.

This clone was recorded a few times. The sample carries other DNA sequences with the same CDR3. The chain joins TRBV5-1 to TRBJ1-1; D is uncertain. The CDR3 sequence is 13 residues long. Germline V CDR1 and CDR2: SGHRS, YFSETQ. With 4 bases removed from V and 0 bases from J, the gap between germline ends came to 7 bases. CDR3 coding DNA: TGCGCCAGCAGCCTGCTAATGAACACTGAAGCTTTCTTT. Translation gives CASSLLMNTEAFF.

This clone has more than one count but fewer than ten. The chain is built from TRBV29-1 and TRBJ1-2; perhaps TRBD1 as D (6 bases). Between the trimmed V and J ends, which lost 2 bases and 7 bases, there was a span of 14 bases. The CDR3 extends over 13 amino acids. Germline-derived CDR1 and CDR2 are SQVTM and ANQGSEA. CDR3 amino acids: CSVERAGVGGYTF. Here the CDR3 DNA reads TGCAGCGTTGAAAGGGCAGGGGTTGGTGGCTACACCTTC.

CDR3 in amino acids: CASSEGGSREQFF. Written as DNA, the CDR3 is TGTGCCAGCAGTGAAGGTGGTAGCCGAGAGCAGTTCTTC. The chain links TRBV2 to TRBJ2-1, with D uncertain. V was clipped by 1 base and J by 10 bases, with 11 bases between them. The germline CDR1 and CDR2 sequences are SNHLY and FYNNEI. CDR3 size: 13 residues.

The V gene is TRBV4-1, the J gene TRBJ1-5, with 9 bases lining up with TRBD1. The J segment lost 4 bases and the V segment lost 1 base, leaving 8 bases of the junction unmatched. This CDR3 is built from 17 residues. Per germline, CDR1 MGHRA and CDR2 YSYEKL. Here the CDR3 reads CASSQAGTGRANQPQHF. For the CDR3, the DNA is TGCGCCAGCAGCCAAGCAGGGACAGGGAGAGCAAATCAGCCCCAGCATTTT.

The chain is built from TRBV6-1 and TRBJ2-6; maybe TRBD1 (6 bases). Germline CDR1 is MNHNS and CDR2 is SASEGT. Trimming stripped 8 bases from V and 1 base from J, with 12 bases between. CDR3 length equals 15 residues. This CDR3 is CASLPGESGANVLTF. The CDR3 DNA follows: TGTGCCAGCTTACCAGGGGAGTCTGGGGCCAACGTCCTGACTTTC.

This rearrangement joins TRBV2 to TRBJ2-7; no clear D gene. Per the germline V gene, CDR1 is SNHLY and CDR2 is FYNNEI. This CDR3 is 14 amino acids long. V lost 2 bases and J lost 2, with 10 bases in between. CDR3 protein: CASSEKVLAYEQYF. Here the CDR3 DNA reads TGTGCCAGCAGTGAAAAGGTCCTAGCCTACGAGCAGTACTTC.

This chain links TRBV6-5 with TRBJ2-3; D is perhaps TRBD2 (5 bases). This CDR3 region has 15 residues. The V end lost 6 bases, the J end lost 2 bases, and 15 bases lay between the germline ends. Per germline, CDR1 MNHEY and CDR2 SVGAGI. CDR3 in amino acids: CASRRTDYHTDTQYF. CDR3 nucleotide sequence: TGTGCCAGCAGGCGAACCGACTACCACACAGATACGCAGTATTTT.

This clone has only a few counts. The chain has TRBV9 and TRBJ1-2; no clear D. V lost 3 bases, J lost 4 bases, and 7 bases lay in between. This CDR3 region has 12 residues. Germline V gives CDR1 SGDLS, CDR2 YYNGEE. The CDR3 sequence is CASSDGAYGYTF. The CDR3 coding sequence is TGTGCCAGCAGCGACGGAGCCTATGGCTACACCTTC.